This record concerns one T cell receptor (beta chain) sequence. Its specificity is unknown. These data come from a study of T cell responses to AZD1222 COVID-19 vaccine. Using immunoSEQ multiplex PCR, the repertoire was profiled, and TCRdb retains in-frame clones only, with some absent. Among 110,000 to 150,000 clones listed, 88% were seen once. Whole-study findings and limits: Repertoires were collected only later (after the peak T cell response had occurred).

This receptor was taken from an adult in good health. The sample consisted of peripheral blood, taken on day 0 of AZD1222 vaccination.

CDR3 sequence (DNA): TGCAGCGTTGCGGAGGGGGGGATCAATCAGCCCCAGCATTTT. Its translation is CSVAEGGINQPQHF. The chain carries TRBV29-1 and TRBJ1-5, with a weak D call TRBD1 (6 bases). Germline V gene sequence: CDR1 SQVTM, CDR2 ANQGSEA. V was trimmed by 4 bases and J by 3 bases, leaving 13 bases between them. This CDR3 is 14 amino acids long.